A single sample is the source of the 7 T cell receptor beta chains below, sequenced in a study of lymphopenia after photon versus proton radiotherapy. Assay used: immunoSEQ multiplex PCR; TCRdb lists only in-frame clones, some missing. The sample lists 39,000 or so clones, about 90% occurring once. Sample: peripheral blood, taken from a patient treated with photon-based radiotherapy. These receptors were obtained from a man in his 60s with cholangiocarcinoma.

This sequence joins TRBV10-3 and TRBJ2-2; no reliable D call. CDR1 and CDR2 (germline): ENHRY, SYGVKD. Trimming pared 4 bases from V and 1 base from J, leaving 22 bases between. CDR3 length equals 19 residues. The CDR3 spells CAISVGKYSFSQNTGELFF. The CDR3 region has the DNA TGTGCCATCAGTGTGGGAAAGTATTCTTTCTCTCAGAACACCGGGGAGCTGTTTTTT.

This chain's CDR3 is CASTRSNTGELFF. For the CDR3, the DNA is TGTGCCAGCACTCGGAGTAACACCGGGGAGCTGTTTTTT. The gene calls are TRBV6-5 and TRBJ2-2; no definite D call. This CDR3 is built from 13 residues. V was shortened by 7 bases and J by 2 bases, with 8 bases between the two germline ends. In germline, CDR1 is MNHEY, CDR2 SVGAGI.

V usage is TRBV11-3 and J usage is TRBJ1-6; D unresolved. The CDR3 sequence is 15 residues long. The V end was cut by 2 bases, the J end by 2 bases, with 7 bases between. CDR1 and CDR2 from the germline V gene are SGHNT and YENEEA. In nucleotides, the CDR3 is TGTGCCAGCAGCTTACTCCCGGCCTATAATTCACCCCTCCACTTT. It encodes CASSLLPAYNSPLHF. Together with reference TRBV11-3 and TRBJ1-6, the CDR3 gives the full variable domain: EAGVVQSPRYKIIEKKQPVAFWCNPISGHNTLYWYLQNLGQGPELLIRYENEEAVDDSQLPKDRFSAERLKGVDSTLKIQPAELGDSAVYLCASSLLPAYNSPLHFGNGTRLTVT.

This chain joins TRBV9 and TRBJ1-1; no firm D call. The CDR3 spans 15 residues. The germline V and J ends were trimmed by 0 bases and 1 base, with 10 bases remaining between them. Germline loops: CDR1 SGDLS, CDR2 YYNGEE. In DNA form, the CDR3 reads TGTGCCAGCAGCGTAGTGAGGCGATGGAACACTGAAGCTTTCTTT. This translates into CASSVVRRWNTEAFF.

This chain links TRBV5-4 with TRBJ2-7; 8 positions agree with TRBD2. From germline, CDR1 is SGHNT and CDR2 YYREEE (reference sequence). V lost 4 bases, J lost 2 bases, and 14 bases stayed unmatched. CDR3 length: 17 residues. For the CDR3, the DNA is TGTGCCAGCAGCAGCACACCCGGGACTAGAATTACCTACGAGCAGTACTTC. Residues: CASSSTPGTRITYEQYF.

V and J are TRBV9 and TRBJ2-4; D is possibly TRBD2 (5 bases). Germline V CDR1 and CDR2: SGDLS, YYNGEE. The CDR3 sequence is 14 residues long. V was shortened by 0 bases and J by 8 bases, with 12 bases between the two germline ends. In DNA, the CDR3 is TGTGCCAGCAGCGTAGGTCCGGGATTTGACATTCAGTACTTC. Protein sequence: CASSVGPGFDIQYF. Filled out from reference TRBV9 and TRBJ2-4, the complete variable domain reads DSGVTQTPKHLITATGQRVTLRCSPRSGDLSVYWYQQSLDQGLQFLIQYYNGEERAKGNILERFSAQQFPDLHSELNLSSLELGDSALYFCASSVGPGFDIQYFGAGTRLSVL.

The chain is built from TRBV27 and TRBJ1-2, with no clear D. The V end was cut by 0 bases, the J end by 3 bases, with 11 bases between. This CDR3 region has 15 residues. In germline, CDR1 is MNHEY, CDR2 SMNVEV (reference sequence). The CDR3 here is CASSLSGRNDYGYTF. The CDR3 bases are TGTGCCAGCAGTTTATCGGGCAGGAACGACTATGGCTACACCTTC.